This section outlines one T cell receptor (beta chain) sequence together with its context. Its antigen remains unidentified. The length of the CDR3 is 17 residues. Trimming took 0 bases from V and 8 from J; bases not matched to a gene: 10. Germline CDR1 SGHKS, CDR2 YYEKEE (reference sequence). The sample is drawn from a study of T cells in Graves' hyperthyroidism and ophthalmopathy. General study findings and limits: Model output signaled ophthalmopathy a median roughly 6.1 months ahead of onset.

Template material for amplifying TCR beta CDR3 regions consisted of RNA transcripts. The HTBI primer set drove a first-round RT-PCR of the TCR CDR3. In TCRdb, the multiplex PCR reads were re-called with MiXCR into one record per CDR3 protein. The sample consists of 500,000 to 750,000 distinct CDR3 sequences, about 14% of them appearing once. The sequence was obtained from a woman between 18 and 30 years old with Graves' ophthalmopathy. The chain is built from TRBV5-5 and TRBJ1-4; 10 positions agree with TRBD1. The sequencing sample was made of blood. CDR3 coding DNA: TGTGCCAGCAGCTTGGTGAGACAGGGGGCGCGTGGGGAAAAACTGTTTTTT. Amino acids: CASSLVRQGARGEKLFF. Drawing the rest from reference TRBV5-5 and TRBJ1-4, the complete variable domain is DAGVTQSPTHLIKTRGQQVTLRCSPISGHKSVSWYQQVLGQGPQFIFQYYEKEERGRGNFPDRFSARQFPNYSSELNVNALLLGDSALYLCASSLVRQGARGEKLFFGSGTQLSVL.